This T cell receptor beta chain was sequenced during a study of blood T cells in healthy people across ages. The CDR3 sequence is 14 residues long. The germline V gene has CDR1 LGHDT and CDR2 YNNKEL (reference sequence). The ends were cut back, 4 bases at V and 1 base at J, with 9 bases in the middle. PCR was performed a second time for about 7 to 12 cycles using a sample-barcoded 5' primer and a J-beta primer mix. TCRdb called the 5' RACE reads again in MiXCR, with one record for every CDR3 protein. Seen here are about 1.6 million distinct CDR3 sequences, roughly a third observed once, and the top ten hold about 10%.

The sequence was collected from a woman in her twenties or thirties in good health. Material: blood. V and J are TRBV3-1 and TRBJ2-3; possibly TRBD2 for D (6 bases). The CDR3 loop is CASSPSSGTDTQYF. The DNA of the CDR3 is TGTGCCAGCAGCCCTTCTAGCGGCACAGATACGCAGTATTTT.